What follows is one T cell receptor (beta chain) and its context. What it binds is not known. These data originate in a study of Graves' ophthalmopathy and Graves' hyperthyroidism. Germline CDR1 reads SGDLS; CDR2 reads YYNGEE. The CDR3 runs 14 residues. Trimming stripped 7 bases from V and 0 bases from J, with 11 bases between. RNA served as the template for amplifying TCR beta CDR3 regions. In the first round, RT-PCR was carried out with HTBI primers, and a multiplex PCR formed the second round. MiXCR, applied by TCRdb to the multiplex PCR reads, yields one record per CDR3 protein. The sample yields 300,000 to 450,000 distinct CDR3 sequences, about 18% seen once. Overall study findings and caveats: Most clonotypes expanded in thyroid above 0.001 frequency were present in blood too.

The chain carries TRBV9 and TRBJ1-5; D is perhaps TRBD1 (5 bases). This receptor was identified in an adult woman with stable Graves' hyperthyroidism. Sequenced input: peripheral blood. The CDR3 spells CASGAGGSNQPQHF. CDR3 nucleotides: TGTGCCAGCGGGGCAGGAGGTAGCAATCAGCCCCAGCATTTT.